Sequencing of this T cell receptor (beta chain) was carried out in a study of T cells after posttransplantation cyclophosphamide. Method: immunoSEQ multiplex PCR; TCRdb's copy keeps in-frame clones and lacks some. The data contain 2,500 to 3,000 clones, roughly 70% of them singletons. Germline V gene sequence: CDR1 MDHEN, CDR2 SYDVKM. The V and J ends lost 6 bases and 3 bases respectively, with 15 bases between them. The CDR3 has 14 residues. Cyclophosphamide on days +3 and +4 followed busulfan-fludarabine conditioning and a marrow graft. The clonotype comes from a female patient aged 50-60 years who received an allogeneic stem cell transplant from a related donor, was CMV-positive, and had no GVHD. Some T cells may possibly be graft donor cells. The chain couples TRBV28 to TRBJ2-7, with D possibly TRBD1 on 5 matching bases. This specimen was PBMCs, taken after allogeneic stem cell transplant with posttransplant cyclophosphamide. The CDR3 nucleotides are TGTGCCAGCAGCCCCCCAGGGATGGGCTACGAGCAGTACTTC. Its protein is CASSPPGMGYEQYF.